This paragraph reports one T cell receptor beta chain. Its specificity is not known. TCRdb passed the 5' RACE reads through MiXCR, listing each CDR3 protein once. The table lists fewer than 250,000 distinct CDR3 sequences, 15% of them singletons. This sample is drawn from a study of T-cell memory formation after mild COVID-19. The CDR3 is 12 residues long. With 4 bases removed from V and 2 bases from J, the gap between germline ends came to 6 bases. Germline V gives CDR1 MNHNS, CDR2 SASEGT. Whole-study findings and limits: A second wave of clones peaked on day 37, and their SARS-CoV-2 specificity went unconfirmed. There was a balanced CD4/CD8 profile in clones contracting day 15 to 85, and later expanders leaned CD4+. Pre-infection memory held some responding clones, suggesting pre-existing cross-reactive T cells responded. Contracting clones localized mainly to CM and EM when CD4+ and mainly to EMRA when CD8+.

This receptor was taken from an adult woman who had mild COVID-19 (a few samples of this study predate the infection). Cell type and time point are not known. V is TRBV6-1 and J is TRBJ2-7, with D unclear. Sequenced: PBMCs or a T cell subset sorted from them (not recorded which). The CDR3 is CASSVGPYEQYF. CDR3 coding DNA: TGTGCCAGCAGTGTTGGCCCCTACGAGCAGTACTTC.